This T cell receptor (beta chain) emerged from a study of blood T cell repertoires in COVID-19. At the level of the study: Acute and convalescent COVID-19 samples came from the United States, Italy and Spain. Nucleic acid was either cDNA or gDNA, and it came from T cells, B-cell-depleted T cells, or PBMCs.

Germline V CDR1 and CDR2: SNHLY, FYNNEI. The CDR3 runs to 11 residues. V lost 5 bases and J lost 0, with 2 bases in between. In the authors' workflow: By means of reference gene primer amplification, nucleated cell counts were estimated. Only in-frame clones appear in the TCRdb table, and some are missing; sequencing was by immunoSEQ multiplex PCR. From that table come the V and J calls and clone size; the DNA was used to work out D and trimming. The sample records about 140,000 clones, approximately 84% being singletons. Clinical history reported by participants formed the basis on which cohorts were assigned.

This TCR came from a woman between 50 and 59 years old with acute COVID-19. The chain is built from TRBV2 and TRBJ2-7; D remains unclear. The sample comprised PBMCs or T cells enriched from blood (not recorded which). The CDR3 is CASSYSYEQYF. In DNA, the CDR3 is TGTGCCAGCAGTTACTCCTACGAGCAGTACTTC.